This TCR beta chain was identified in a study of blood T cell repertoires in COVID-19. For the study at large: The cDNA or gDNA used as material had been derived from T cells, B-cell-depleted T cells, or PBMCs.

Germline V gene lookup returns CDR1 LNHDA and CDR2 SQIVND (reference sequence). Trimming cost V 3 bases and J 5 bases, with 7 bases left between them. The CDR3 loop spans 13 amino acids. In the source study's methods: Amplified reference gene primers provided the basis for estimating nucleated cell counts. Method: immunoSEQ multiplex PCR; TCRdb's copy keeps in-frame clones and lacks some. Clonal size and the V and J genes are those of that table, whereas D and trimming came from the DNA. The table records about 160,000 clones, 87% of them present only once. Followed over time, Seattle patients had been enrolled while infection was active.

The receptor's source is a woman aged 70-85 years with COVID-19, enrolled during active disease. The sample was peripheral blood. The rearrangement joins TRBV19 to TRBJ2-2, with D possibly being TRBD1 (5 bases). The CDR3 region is CASSIRGTGELFF. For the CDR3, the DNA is TGTGCCAGTAGTATTAGGGGTACCGGGGAGCTGTTTTTT.